The 26 T cell receptor beta chains below were found in one sample sequenced in a study of spatial heterogeneity in lung cancer. Overall study findings and caveats: One measure, the expanded intratumoral alpha and beta TCR count, tracked tumor mutation counts.

These receptors have no known antigen. One entry per CDR3 protein, called by TCRdb with MiXCR from the 5' RACE reads. The sample lists around 4,800 distinct CDR3 sequences; roughly 23% were seen once. This sample's time point: sample taken at primary tumor resection. Specimen: lung tumor tissue, collected at surgery. The origin of the receptors is a male donor with early-stage non-small cell lung cancer.

V gene TRBV20-1 combines with J gene TRBJ1-1; D unresolved. V gave up 7 bases and J gave up 0 bases, with 12 bases separating them. This CDR3 spans 13 amino acids. Germline V gene data show CDR1 as DFQATT and CDR2 as SNEGSKA (reference sequence). Here the CDR3 reads CSVPDGLNTEAFF. In DNA, the CDR3 is TGCAGTGTCCCCGACGGACTGAACACTGAAGCTTTCTTT.

This clonotype showed up just a few times. The chain employs TRBV30 and TRBJ2-4; D is unclear. V was cut by 3 bases and J by 4 bases, with 7 bases left in between. The CDR3 has 12 residues. The germline V gene has CDR1 GTSNPN and CDR2 SVGIG (reference sequence). DNA for the CDR3: TGTGCCTGGAGGACCGGAAAAAACATTCAGTACTTC. Its translation is CAWRTGKNIQYF.

The chain combines TRBV14 with TRBJ2-7; TRBD1 matches 9 bases. V lost 4 bases, J lost 2 bases, and 9 bases stayed unmatched. Germline values: CDR1 SGHDN, CDR2 FVKESK. There are 16 residues in the CDR3. CDR3 sequence (DNA): TGTGCCAGCAGCCTACGCTGGGGACAGGGACCCTACGAGCAGTACTTC. As protein: CASSLRWGQGPYEQYF.

This clonotype was seen a few times. The chain recombines TRBV7-2 with TRBJ2-1; 11 bases are a match to TRBD2. Unmatched junction bases numbered 8, after V lost 2 bases and J lost 2 bases. The CDR3 runs to 18 residues. Per germline, CDR1 SGHTA and CDR2 FQGNSA. CDR3 nucleotide sequence: TGTGCCAGCAGCTTACGCCCGACTAGCGGGACGACCTACAATGAGCAGTTCTTC. Its protein product is CASSLRPTSGTTYNEQFF.

By share of the sample, this clonotype is medium-sized (0.01 to 0.1%). V is TRBV7-7 and J is TRBJ2-1; 7 nucleotides match TRBD2. Per germline, CDR1 SSHAT and CDR2 FNYEAQ (reference sequence). CDR3 size: 15 residues. V shed 3 bases and J 8 bases; nucleotides not matched to a gene: 10. The CDR3 spells CASSLFAASGDEQFF. The CDR3 region has the DNA TGTGCCAGCAGCTTGTTCGCCGCGAGCGGGGATGAGCAGTTCTTC.

Ten or more counts support this clonotype. The chain has TRBV7-2 and TRBJ1-2; 11 bases are shared with TRBD1. The junction had 12 bases not matched to a gene; V was cut back by 5 bases and J by 7 bases. From germline, CDR1 is SGHTA and CDR2 FQGNSA. The CDR3 runs to 16 residues. CDR3 sequence reads: CASSIGQGAAFSGYTF. The CDR3, as DNA: TGTGCCAGCAGCATAGGACAGGGGGCAGCGTTTTCTGGCTACACCTTC.

This clonotype was recorded a few times. CDR3 in DNA: TGTGCCAGCAGCTTAGATCAGAGACGTGAGACCCAGTACTTC. Residues: CASSLDQRRETQYF. This chain uses TRBV7-2 with TRBJ2-5; the D is unclear. CDR1 SGHTA and CDR2 FQGNSA come from the germline V gene. This CDR3 has 14 residues. Trimming left V 1 base short and J 5 bases short, with 11 bases between.

This clonotype is labeled as large. The chain combines TRBV4-2 with TRBJ2-3; 7 bases fit TRBD1. The length of the CDR3 is 16 residues. Looked up from germline, CDR1 is LGHNA and CDR2 is YNFKEQ. Trimming removed 4 bases from V and 3 bases from J; junction bases left unmatched: 10. This chain's CDR3 is CASSRSNRGATDTQYF. CDR3 nucleotide sequence: TGTGCCAGCAGCCGATCCAACAGGGGCGCGACAGATACGCAGTATTTT.

In this sample, this clonotype turned up a few times. V usage is TRBV4-2 and J usage is TRBJ1-5; 8 nucleotides line up with TRBD1. Trimming removed 0 bases from V and 5 bases from J; junction bases left unmatched: 3. This CDR3 has 15 residues. Germline V gene data show CDR1 as LGHNA and CDR2 as YNFKEQ. Here the CDR3 DNA reads TGTGCCAGCAGCCAAGACTCGACAGGGGATCAGCCCCAGCATTTT. Translation: CASSQDSTGDQPQHF.

The chain carries TRBV20-1 and TRBJ1-6; 8 bases line up with TRBD1. The V and J ends lost 4 bases and 8 bases, in that order; junction bases with no gene match: 4. CDR3 length equals 13 residues. The germline V gene encodes CDR1 DFQATT and CDR2 SNEGSKA (reference sequence). The CDR3 reads CSATGQEYSPLHF. CDR3 bases: TGCAGTGCTACGGGACAGGAATATTCACCCCTCCACTTT.

The genes are TRBV20-1 and TRBJ1-5; weak D call: TRBD1 (5 bases). The ends were cut back, 5 bases at V and 1 base at J, with 12 bases in the middle. The CDR3 is made up of 14 amino acids. Germline CDR1 and CDR2: DFQATT and SNEGSKA (reference sequence). The CDR3 nucleotides read TGCAGTGCTGGCCAGGGAAGGAGCAATCAGCCCCAGCATTTT. Its protein product is CSAGQGRSNQPQHF.

The rearrangement links TRBV20-1 to TRBJ2-7, with TRBD2 identical over 7 bases. V lost 2 bases, J lost 3 bases, and 4 bases stayed unmatched. Germline assignment: CDR1 DFQATT and CDR2 SNEGSKA (reference sequence). The CDR3 has 13 amino acids. CDR3 residues: CSARTSVDYEQYF. The DNA for the CDR3 is TGCAGTGCTAGAACTAGCGTAGACTACGAGCAGTACTTC.

By its share, this clonotype is medium-sized. The chain links TRBV7-9 to TRBJ2-3; maybe TRBD2 (6 bases). Germline V gene data show CDR1 as SEHNR and CDR2 as FQNEAQ (reference sequence). The CDR3 consists of 16 residues. V was pared by 5 bases and J by 2 bases, with 17 bases between. Here the CDR3 reads CASSLNSGTLTDTQYF. In DNA, the CDR3 is TGTGCCAGCAGCCTCAACTCCGGGACTCTCACAGATACGCAGTATTTT.

This clonotype is labeled as medium-sized. This chain links TRBV20-1 with TRBJ2-7; 8 nucleotides line up with TRBD1. The V segment lost 3 bases and the J segment 3 bases; nucleotides outside the gene matches: 7. Germline loops: CDR1 DFQATT, CDR2 SNEGSKA (reference sequence). The CDR3 spans 14 residues. Written as DNA, the CDR3 is TGCAGTGCTAGGACAGGGGAGAATGGCTACGAGCAGTACTTC. Its protein product is CSARTGENGYEQYF.

In its sample, this clonotype was seen many times. This chain links TRBV5-1 with TRBJ1-4; D call uncertain. Germline-derived CDR1 and CDR2 are SGHRS and YFSETQ. Trimming removed 2 bases from V and 1 base from J, with 9 bases in between. There are 15 residues in the CDR3. Here the CDR3 DNA reads TGCGCCAGCAGCTTAAGGATCGGAACTAATGAAAAACTGTTTTTT. Translation gives CASSLRIGTNEKLFF.

The chain links TRBV2 to TRBJ1-5; D is ambiguous. Germline-derived CDR1 and CDR2 are SNHLY and FYNNEI. The CDR3 loop spans 15 amino acids. Trimming took 1 base from V and 5 from J, leaving 12 bases between them. In nucleotides, the CDR3 is TGTGCCAGCAGTGAAGGGTATTCAGTGCATCAGCCCCAGCATTTT. This encodes CASSEGYSVHQPQHF. The full variable domain, with the rest looked up from reference TRBV2 and TRBJ1-5, is EPEVTQTPSHQVTQMGQEVILRCVPISNHLYFYWYRQILGQKVEFLVSFYNNEISEKSEIFDDQFSVERPDGSNFTLKIRSTKLEDSAMYFCASSEGYSVHQPQHFGDGTRLSIL.

This chain links TRBV5-7 with TRBJ1-2; TRBD1 aligns across 8 bases. TRBV5-7 is given ORF status, its function remaining uncertain. V was clipped by 3 bases and J by 8 bases; unmatched bases: 6. The length of the CDR3 is 13 residues. The CDR3 DNA is TGTGCCAGCAGCTCTTCGGACAGGGCAGGCTACACCTTC. Amino acid sequence: CASSSSDRAGYTF.

This clonotype was observed a few times. This chain connects TRBV12-3 or TRBV12-4 to TRBJ2-5; D unresolved. The CDR3 covers 15 residues. The V and J ends lost 5 bases and 1 base respectively, with 14 bases between them. Here the CDR3 DNA reads TGTGCCAGCAGTCAACTGGACGCAATCCAAGAGACCCAGTACTTC. This gives the protein CASSQLDAIQETQYF.

The V gene is TRBV6-2 or TRBV6-3, the J gene TRBJ2-1, with a tentative D call TRBD1 (5 bases). Trimming took 4 bases from V and 10 from J, leaving 8 bases between them. From germline, CDR1 is MNHEY and CDR2 SVGEGT. The CDR3 runs to 11 residues. This CDR3 is CASSSDREQFF. The CDR3 DNA reads as TGTGCCAGCAGTTCCGACAGAGAGCAGTTCTTC.

This clonotype counts as medium-sized (0.01 to 0.1%). The chain couples TRBV11-2 to TRBJ2-1; maybe TRBD2 (6 bases). Trimming removed 8 bases from V and 3 bases from J, with 14 bases in between. CDR1 and CDR2 (germline): SGHAT, FQNNGV. The CDR3 spans 14 residues. CDR3 sequence reads: CASSSGVVYNEQFF. The CDR3 bases are TGTGCCAGCTCCTCGGGGGTCGTCTACAATGAGCAGTTCTTC.

Within the sample, this clonotype is medium-sized. The V call is TRBV27, the J call TRBJ2-5, with D perhaps matching TRBD1 or TRBD2 (5 bases each). V was cut by 10 bases and J by 4 bases, with 16 bases left in between. Germline V gives CDR1 MNHEY, CDR2 SMNVEV (reference sequence). The CDR3 sequence is 13 residues long. This chain's CDR3 is CATSGPQGETQYF. The CDR3 nucleotides read TGTGCCACCTCGGGACCCCAGGGAGAGACCCAGTACTTC.

By share, this clonotype counts as medium-sized. The chain recombines TRBV28 with TRBJ2-7; 8 nucleotides agree with TRBD1. The V and J ends lost 3 bases and 0 bases, in that order; junction bases with no gene match: 1. Germline V gives CDR1 MDHEN, CDR2 SYDVKM. The CDR3 is made up of 14 amino acids. CDR3 region: CASSFGQGSYEQYF. Written as DNA, the CDR3 is TGTGCCAGCAGTTTCGGACAGGGCTCCTACGAGCAGTACTTC. The full variable domain, its missing parts supplied by reference TRBV28 and TRBJ2-7, is DVKVTQSSRYLVKRTGEKVFLECVQDMDHENMFWYRQDPGLGLRLIYFSYDVKMKEKGDIPEGYSVSREKKERFSLILESASTNQTSMYLCASSFGQGSYEQYFGPGTRLTVT.

The V gene is TRBV6-5, the J gene TRBJ1-1; D gene ambiguous. The CDR3 is 15 residues long. Trimming removed 2 bases from V and 2 bases from J, with 12 bases in between. The V gene's germline CDR1 is MNHEY and CDR2 SVGAGI. In nucleotides, the CDR3 is TGTGCCAGCAGTTACGGGAGACACGGAAACACTGAAGCTTTCTTT. Its translation is CASSYGRHGNTEAFF.

Points on this clonotype: The missing conserved phenylalanine or tryptophan at the end of this CDR3 makes a read error likely. V is TRBV29-1 and J is TRBJ2-5; 7 bases line up with TRBD1. The V gene's germline CDR1 is SQVTM and CDR2 ANQGSEA. The CDR3 consists of 15 residues. V lost 4 bases to trimming and J lost 0 bases; unmatched junction nucleotides: 8. The CDR3 sequence is CSVGRGGRNQETQYS. The DNA for the CDR3 is TGCAGCGTTGGTAGAGGGGGCCGCAACCAAGAGACCCAGTACTCC.

This clonotype is classed as medium-sized. V is TRBV4-3 and J is TRBJ1-2; D not resolved. The germline V and J ends were trimmed by 0 bases and 5 bases, with 13 bases remaining between them. The germline CDR1 and CDR2 sequences are LGHNA and YSLEER. The CDR3 spans 15 residues. For the CDR3, the DNA is TGCGCCAGCAGCCAAGATTCCCCGCGGAGATATGGCTACACCTTC. Residues: CASSQDSPRRYGYTF.

This clonotype was observed at least ten times. This chain joins TRBV7-2 and TRBJ1-5; no clear D. V was clipped by 1 base and J by 1 base, with 8 bases between them. CDR1 and CDR2 from the germline V gene are SGHTA and FQGNSA. This CDR3 comprises 15 residues. The CDR3, as DNA: TGTGCCAGCAGCTTAGGGCCGGGAAGCAATCAGCCCCAGCATTTT. Encoded protein: CASSLGPGSNQPQHF. Using reference TRBV7-2 and TRBJ1-5 for the parts outside the CDR3, the full variable domain is GAGVSQSPSNKVTEKGKDVELRCDPISGHTALYWYRQSLGQGLEFLIYFQGNSAPDKSGLPSDRFSAERTGGSVSTLTIQRTQQEDSAVYLCASSLGPGSNQPQHFGDGTRLSIL.